This TCR delta chain was profiled in a study of gamma-delta T cells after stem cell transplantation. Per germline, CDR1 GEAIGNYY and CDR2 EKD. V lost 2 bases and J 1 base, leaving 10 bases between the germline ends. The CDR3 length is 14 residues. TCRdb repeated clone calling on the RT-PCR reads with CATT. The profile shows over 5,500 delta-chain clones, 20% to 25% of them singletons. This clone was seen a handful of times. The V gene is TRDV2, the J gene TRDJ1; D unclear. This TCR was recovered from a human donor. It is not recorded whose cells these are; they may come from a transplant donor. Sequencing used gamma-delta T cells. The DNA of the CDR3 is TGTGCCTGTGACAATTTACTGAGCACCGATAAACTCATCTTT. It yields the protein CACDNLLSTDKLIF.